The clone carrying this TCR beta chain has only a few counts. Its antigen is unknown. This entry comes from a study of radiotherapy plus CTLA-4 blockade in lung cancer. Regarding the study as a whole: TCR clones originating in tumors grew in number in blood after radiotherapy plus ipilimumab. Early clone dynamics of blood T cells, plus interferon-beta, reportedly predicted response best.

The CDR3 loop spans 16 amino acids. Per the germline V gene, CDR1 is LGHNA and CDR2 is YSLEER. V shed 6 bases, J shed 2 bases, and the junction held 9 bases outside the gene matches. Data came from immunoSEQ multiplex PCR; TCRdb stores just in-frame clones and leaves some out. The repertoire includes fewer than 140,000 clones, about 83% of them detected once, and roughly 2.5% sits in the top ten. The V gene is TRBV4-3, the J gene TRBJ2-2, with 7 nucleotides matching TRBD1. The receptor was derived from a human donor with non-small cell lung cancer that progressed on radiotherapy plus ipilimumab. Some clones in this sample may be carry-over from other donors' samples. The sample in question was peripheral blood, obtained from a patient treated with radiotherapy plus ipilimumab. The CDR3 bases are TGCGCCAGCAGGGGCAGAGGGACAGATAACACCGGGGAGCTGTTTTTT. This sequence encodes CASRGRGTDNTGELFF.